These 16 T cell receptor beta chains were sequenced from one sample in a study of T cells in Graves' hyperthyroidism and ophthalmopathy. Amplification yielded TCR beta CDR3 regions, with RNA transcripts as the source. Primed by the HTBI set, a first-round RT-PCR was run on the TCR CDR3. MiXCR, applied by TCRdb to the multiplex PCR reads, yields one record per CDR3 protein. This table has 500,000 to 650,000 distinct CDR3 sequences, 46% appearing once. The sample taken for sequencing was peripheral blood or thyroid tissue (not recorded which). The receptors here all came from an adult woman with Graves' disease, either hyperthyroidism or ophthalmopathy (not recorded which).

The V and J genes are TRBV10-3 and TRBJ1-2, with D perhaps matching TRBD1 (6 bases). Germline V lookup: CDR1 ENHRY, CDR2 SYGVKD. Trimming took off 4 bases at V and 6 bases at J, with 21 bases between the two ends. The CDR3 has 16 amino acids. In nucleotides, the CDR3 is TGTGCCATCAGTGGGCGGGACACTTCCGGGGACGATGGCTACACCTTC. It codes for CAISGRDTSGDDGYTF.

The chain has TRBV7-2 and TRBJ1-2; D ambiguous. Trimming cost V 3 bases and J 8 bases, with 22 bases left between them. The CDR3 is 16 residues long. Germline V lookup: CDR1 SGHTA, CDR2 FQGNSA. The CDR3 loop reads CASSLAGSTAVRGYTF. Here the CDR3 DNA reads TGTGCCAGCAGCTTGGCCGGGTCGACTGCGGTGCGGGGCTACACCTTC.

The CDR3 protein is CASSEALYGYTF. As DNA, the CDR3 is TGTGCCAGCAGTGAGGCTCTTTATGGCTACACCTTC. This rearrangement joins TRBV2 to TRBJ1-2, with unresolved D. This CDR3 has 12 residues. Trimming took off 3 bases at V and 5 bases at J, with 7 bases between the two ends. From germline, CDR1 is SNHLY and CDR2 FYNNEI.

This clonotype was detected only a few times. The J gene is TRBJ2-5, the V gene TRBV20-1; possibly TRBD1 for D (6 bases). The CDR3 totals 11 residues. Germline assignment: CDR1 DFQATT and CDR2 SNEGSKA (reference sequence). As DNA, the CDR3 is TGCAGCGGACAGTCGCGAGAGACCCAGTACTTC. Amino acid sequence: CSGQSRETQYF.

This chain uses TRBV6-6 with TRBJ2-7, with 7 positions matching TRBD2. There are 14 residues in the CDR3. The germline gives CDR1 MNHNY, CDR2 SVGAGI (reference sequence). The ends lost 6 bases at V and 5 bases at J; junction bases unmatched: 10. This CDR3 reads CASSATLASDEQYF. DNA for the CDR3: TGTGCCAGCAGCGCTACACTAGCGTCAGACGAGCAGTACTTC.

This chain uses TRBV7-2 with TRBJ2-6; no definite D call. The germline gives CDR1 SGHTA, CDR2 FQGNSA. Trimming removed 7 bases from V and 4 bases from J, with 17 bases in between. The CDR3 has 16 residues. The CDR3: CASTPPRAAGANVLTF. The CDR3 DNA reads as TGTGCCAGCACCCCCCCTAGGGCGGCCGGGGCCAACGTCCTGACTTTC.

This clonotype came up many times. The V and J genes are TRBV4-2 and TRBJ1-5; D unresolved. The germline V and J ends were trimmed by 4 bases and 2 bases, with 12 bases remaining between them. This CDR3 contains 15 residues. Germline loops: CDR1 LGHNA, CDR2 YNFKEQ. CDR3 protein: CASSREEWGNQPQHF. As DNA, the CDR3 is TGTGCCAGCAGCCGGGAAGAATGGGGCAATCAGCCCCAGCATTTT.

The sample holds many counts of this clonotype. CDR3 amino acids: CSVDEGAETQYF. In nucleotides, the CDR3 is TGCAGCGTTGATGAGGGGGCAGAGACCCAGTACTTC. This chain links TRBV29-1 with TRBJ2-5; 7 bases align to TRBD1. V lost 3 bases and J lost 4; bases outside the gene matches: 2. Per the germline V gene, CDR1 is SQVTM and CDR2 is ANQGSEA. There are 12 residues in the CDR3.

Comment on this clonotype: Possible read error: a much larger clone is one base away. This sequence joins TRBV6-5 and TRBJ1-4; 9 bases are shared with TRBD1. Germline-derived CDR1 and CDR2 are MNHEY and SVGAGI. This CDR3 spans 15 amino acids. J lost 6 bases, V lost 10 bases, and 12 bases had no gene match. In nucleotides, the CDR3 is TGTGCCATCACCCATGAGGGACAGGGATATGAAAAACTGTTTTTT. Translating gives CAITHEGQGYEKLFF.

The genes are TRBV7-6 and TRBJ1-3; D call uncertain. The CDR3 sequence is 15 residues long. Germline assignment: CDR1 SGHVS and CDR2 FNYEAQ. V was pared by 1 base and J by 1 base, with 8 bases between. The CDR3 coding sequence is TGTGCCAGCAGCTTAGATGAGGTTTCTGGAAACACCATATATTTT. This gives the protein CASSLDEVSGNTIYF.

The rearrangement links TRBV7-8 to TRBJ1-3; D is unclear. The V end lost 3 bases, the J end lost 1 base, and 10 bases lay between the germline ends. CDR1 and CDR2 from the germline V gene are SGHVS and FQNEAQ. This CDR3 has 15 amino acids. The CDR3 bases are TGTGCCAGCAGCTTCAGAGTGGGGTCTGGAAACACCATATATTTT. Its protein is CASSFRVGSGNTIYF. The whole variable domain, filled in from reference TRBV7-8 and TRBJ1-3, reads GAGVSQSPRYKVAKRGQDVALRCDPISGHVSLFWYQQALGQGPEFLTYFQNEAQLDKSGLPSDRFFAERPEGSVSTLKIQRTQQEDSAVYLCASSFRVGSGNTIYFGEGSWLTVV.

V gene TRBV3-2 combines with J gene TRBJ2-7; TRBD2 was called by the table and not checked on the DNA. TRBV3-2 is tagged as a pseudogene. CDR3 length: 16 amino acids. The CDR3 sequence: CASSQGVASAGMEQYF. In DNA, the CDR3 is TGTGCCAGCAGCCAAGGCGTGGCTAGCGCCGGGATGGAGCAGTACTTC.

This clonotype came up many times. The V and J genes are TRBV29-1 and TRBJ2-7; 7 nucleotides match TRBD1. V dropped 2 bases and J dropped 5; count of bases not matched to a gene: 9. CDR1 is SQVTM and CDR2 is ANQGSEA in the germline V gene. CDR3 length equals 14 residues. CDR3 DNA sequence: TGCAGCGTTGAATACGGCGACAGGGACGACGAGCAGTACTTC. It encodes CSVEYGDRDDEQYF.

The chain employs TRBV7-6 and TRBJ1-4, with 8 bases matching TRBD1. CDR1 SGHVS and CDR2 FNYEAQ come from the germline V gene. The CDR3 is made up of 15 amino acids. Trimming at V came to 3 bases and at J to 8 bases, leaving 8 bases not matched to a gene. The CDR3 loop is CASSFGGTGREKLFF. The CDR3 DNA reads TGTGCCAGCAGCTTCGGAGGGACAGGACGAGAAAAACTGTTTTTT.

This clonotype came up many times. This chain connects TRBV27 to TRBJ1-1; maybe TRBD1 (5 bases). Germline V CDR1 and CDR2: MNHEY, SMNVEV (reference sequence). The CDR3 is 13 amino acids. V lost 0 bases to trimming and J lost 11 bases, with 13 bases between them. The CDR3 loop is CASSLSSGLGAFF. The CDR3 DNA follows: TGTGCCAGCAGTTTATCATCAGGGCTGGGTGCTTTCTTT.

The chain recombines TRBV15 with TRBJ1-2; 7 nucleotides match TRBD1. Germline CDR1 LNHNV, CDR2 YYDKDF (reference sequence). The V gene end was trimmed by 5 bases and the J gene end by 6 bases; junction bases not matched to a gene: 12. The CDR3 runs 15 residues. The CDR3 region has the DNA TGTGCCACCAGCTCCACCGAGACAGGGTTTCATGGCTACACCTTC. Amino acid sequence: CATSSTETGFHGYTF. The full variable domain, with the rest looked up from reference TRBV15 and TRBJ1-2, is DAMVIQNPRYQVTQFGKPVTLSCSQTLNHNVMYWYQQKSSQAPKLLFHYYDKDFNNEADTPDNFQSRRPNTSFCFLDIRSPGLGDTAMYLCATSSTETGFHGYTFGSGTRLTVV.